The T cell receptor (beta chain) under discussion was sequenced for a study of blood T cell repertoires in COVID-19. Looking at the study overall: COVID-19 samples from acute and convalescent phases originated in the United States, Italy and Spain. The cDNA or gDNA used as material had been derived from T cells, B-cell-depleted T cells, or PBMCs.

TCRdb's table, derived via immunoSEQ multiplex PCR, lists solely in-frame clones and lacks some. The sample has 55,000 to 65,000 clones, 75% to 85% seen once; the top ten hold more than 5%. This TCR was recovered from a woman in her sixties or seventies with acute or convalescent COVID-19. Input material: peripheral blood.

Here the CDR3 reads CASSLESYGGYTF. The CDR3 coding sequence is TGTGCCAGCAGCTTGGAATCCTACGGTGGCTACACCTTC. V usage is TRBV5-4 and J usage is TRBJ1-2, with unresolved D. Looked up from germline, CDR1 is SGHNT and CDR2 is YYREEE (reference sequence). The CDR3 loop spans 13 amino acids. Trimming cost V 0 bases and J 7 bases, with 10 bases left between them.